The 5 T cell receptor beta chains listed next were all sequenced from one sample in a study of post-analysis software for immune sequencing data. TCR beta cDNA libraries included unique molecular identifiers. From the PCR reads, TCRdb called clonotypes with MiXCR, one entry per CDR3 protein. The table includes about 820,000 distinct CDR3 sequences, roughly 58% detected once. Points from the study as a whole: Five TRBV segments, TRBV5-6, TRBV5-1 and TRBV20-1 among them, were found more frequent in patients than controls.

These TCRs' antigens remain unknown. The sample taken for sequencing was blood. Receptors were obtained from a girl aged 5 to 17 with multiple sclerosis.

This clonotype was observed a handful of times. The CDR3 protein is CSVYRGSYEQYF. CDR3 coding DNA: TGCAGCGTATACAGGGGTTCTTACGAGCAGTACTTC. The J gene is TRBJ2-7, the V gene TRBV29-1; 7 nucleotides agree with TRBD1. Germline loops: CDR1 SQVTM, CDR2 ANQGSEA. CDR3 size: 12 residues. Germline trimming cut 6 bases from V and 4 bases from J; bases unmatched to any gene: 6.

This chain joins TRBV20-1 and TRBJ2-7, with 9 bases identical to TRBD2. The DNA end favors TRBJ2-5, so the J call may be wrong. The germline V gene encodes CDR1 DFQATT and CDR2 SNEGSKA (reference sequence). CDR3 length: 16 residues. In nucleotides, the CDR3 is TGCAGTGCGAGCCGGGCGACTAGCGGATATTGGTTGACCCAGTACTTC. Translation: CSASRATSGYWLTQYF.

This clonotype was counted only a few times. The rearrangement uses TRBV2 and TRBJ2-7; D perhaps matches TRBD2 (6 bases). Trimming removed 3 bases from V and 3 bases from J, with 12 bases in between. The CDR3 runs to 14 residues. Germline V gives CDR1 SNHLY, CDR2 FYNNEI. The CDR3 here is CASSDHGGLYEQYF. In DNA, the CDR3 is TGTGCCAGCAGTGATCATGGGGGACTCTACGAGCAGTACTTC.

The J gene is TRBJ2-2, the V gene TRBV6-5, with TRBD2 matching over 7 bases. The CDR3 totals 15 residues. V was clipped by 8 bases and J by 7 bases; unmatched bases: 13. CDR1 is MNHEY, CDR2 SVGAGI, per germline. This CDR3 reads CASREVERLGGELFF. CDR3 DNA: TGTGCCAGCCGGGAGGTAGAGCGTCTTGGCGGGGAGCTGTTTTTT.

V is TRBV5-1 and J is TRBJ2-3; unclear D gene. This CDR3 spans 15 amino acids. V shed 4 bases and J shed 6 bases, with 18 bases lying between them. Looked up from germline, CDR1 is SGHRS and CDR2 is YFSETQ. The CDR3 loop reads CASSPPAARPDTQYF. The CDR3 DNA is TGCGCCAGCAGCCCGCCGGCGGCTCGTCCTGATACGCAGTATTTT.